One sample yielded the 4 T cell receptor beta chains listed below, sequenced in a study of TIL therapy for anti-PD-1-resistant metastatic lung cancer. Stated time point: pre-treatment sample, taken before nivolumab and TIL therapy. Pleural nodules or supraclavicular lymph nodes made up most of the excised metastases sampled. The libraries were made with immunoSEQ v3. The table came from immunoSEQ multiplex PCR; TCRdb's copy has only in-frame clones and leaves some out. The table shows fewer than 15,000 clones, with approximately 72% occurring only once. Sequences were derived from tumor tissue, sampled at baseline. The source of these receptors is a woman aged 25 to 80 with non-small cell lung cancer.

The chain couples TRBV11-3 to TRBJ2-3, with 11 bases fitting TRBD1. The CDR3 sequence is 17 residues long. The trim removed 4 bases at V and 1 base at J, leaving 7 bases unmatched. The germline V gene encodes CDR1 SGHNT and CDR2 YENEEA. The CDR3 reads CASSSGQGAEGTDTQYF. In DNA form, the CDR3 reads TGTGCCAGCAGCTCCGGACAGGGGGCGGAGGGCACAGATACGCAGTATTTT.

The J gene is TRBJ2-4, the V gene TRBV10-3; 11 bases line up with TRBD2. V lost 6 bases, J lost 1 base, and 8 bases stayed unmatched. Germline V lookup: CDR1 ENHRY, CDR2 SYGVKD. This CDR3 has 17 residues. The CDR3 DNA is TGTGCCATCAGCGAGCCGGCTAGCGGGAGGGCCAAAAACATTCAGTACTTC. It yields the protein CAISEPASGRAKNIQYF.

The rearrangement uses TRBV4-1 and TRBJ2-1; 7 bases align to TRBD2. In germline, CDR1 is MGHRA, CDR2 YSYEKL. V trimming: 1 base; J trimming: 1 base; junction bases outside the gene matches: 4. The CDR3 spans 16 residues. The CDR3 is CASSQGGSTSYNEQFF. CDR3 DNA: TGCGCCAGCAGCCAAGGCGGGAGCACTTCCTACAATGAGCAGTTCTTC.

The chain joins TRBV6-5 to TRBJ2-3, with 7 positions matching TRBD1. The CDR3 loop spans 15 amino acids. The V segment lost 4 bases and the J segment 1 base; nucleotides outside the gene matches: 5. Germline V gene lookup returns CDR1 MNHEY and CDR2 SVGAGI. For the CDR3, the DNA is TGTGCCAGCAGTTTAGGGGGCTGGGGCACAGATACGCAGTATTTT. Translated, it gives CASSLGGWGTDTQYF.